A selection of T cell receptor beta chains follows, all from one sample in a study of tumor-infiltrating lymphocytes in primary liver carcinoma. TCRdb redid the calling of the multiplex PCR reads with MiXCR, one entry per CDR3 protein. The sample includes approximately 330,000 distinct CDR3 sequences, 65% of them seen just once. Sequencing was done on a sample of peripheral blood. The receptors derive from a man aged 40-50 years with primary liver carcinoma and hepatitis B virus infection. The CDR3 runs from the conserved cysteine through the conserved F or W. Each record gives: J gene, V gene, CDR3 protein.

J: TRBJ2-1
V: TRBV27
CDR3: CASRGTSGSSYNEQFF

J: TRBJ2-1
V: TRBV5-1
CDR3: CASSYAGTTREQFF

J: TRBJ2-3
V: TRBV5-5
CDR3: CASSLVAGKTDTQYF

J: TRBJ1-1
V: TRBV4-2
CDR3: CASSPLDGNTETFF

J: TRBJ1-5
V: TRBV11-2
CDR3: CAGIRGGWINQPQHF

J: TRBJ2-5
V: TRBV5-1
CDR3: CASKGTQSGETQYF

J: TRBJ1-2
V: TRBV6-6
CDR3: CASTPTLGSYGYTF

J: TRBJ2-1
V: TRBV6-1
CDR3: CASSATSYTYNEQFF

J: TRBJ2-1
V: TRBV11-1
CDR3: CASSLTLAGENEQFF

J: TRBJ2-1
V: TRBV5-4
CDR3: CASSPGGVGSDEQFF

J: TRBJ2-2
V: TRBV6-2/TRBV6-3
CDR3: CASREQDHTGELVF

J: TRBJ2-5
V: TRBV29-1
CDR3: CSARAGDGQYQETQYF

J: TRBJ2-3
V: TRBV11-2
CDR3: CASSLISGIADTQYF

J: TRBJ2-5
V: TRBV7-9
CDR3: CASSPDQGWETQYF

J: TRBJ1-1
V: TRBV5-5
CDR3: CASSWGQGSTEALF

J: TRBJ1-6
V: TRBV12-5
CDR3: CASGLDEAGPLHF

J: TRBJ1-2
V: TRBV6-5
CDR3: CTSREDGNYSYTF

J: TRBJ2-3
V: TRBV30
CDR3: CAWSWGKDTQYF

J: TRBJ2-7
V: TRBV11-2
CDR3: CASSLTDGAYEQYF

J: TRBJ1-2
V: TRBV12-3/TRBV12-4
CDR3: CASRSTGVLERGYTF

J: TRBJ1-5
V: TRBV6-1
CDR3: CDSSNSRGVGNQPLHF

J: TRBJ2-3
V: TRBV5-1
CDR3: CANSTGSSTDTQYF

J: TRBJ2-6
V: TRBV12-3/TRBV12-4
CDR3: CASSNAGGANVLTF

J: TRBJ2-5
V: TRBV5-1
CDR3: CASSLEDRGTETQYF

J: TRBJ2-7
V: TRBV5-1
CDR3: CASSSGSSGRVTYEQYF

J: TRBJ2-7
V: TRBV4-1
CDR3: CASSQEEGGSYEQYF

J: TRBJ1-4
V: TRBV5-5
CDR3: CANSLLGAGANEKLFF

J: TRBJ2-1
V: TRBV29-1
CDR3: CSVAPQREGNEQFF

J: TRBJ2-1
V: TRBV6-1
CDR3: CACMGLAGGGEQSF

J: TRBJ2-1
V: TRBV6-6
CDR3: CASAPQFSSSASSYNEQFF

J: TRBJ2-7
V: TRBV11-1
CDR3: CASSFEGEEDEQYF

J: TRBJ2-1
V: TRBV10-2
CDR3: CASSDSAGGDNEQFF

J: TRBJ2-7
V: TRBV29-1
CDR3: CSVARSGGSSNEQYF

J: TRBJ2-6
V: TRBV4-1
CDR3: CASRVSAGRSRVDRRANALTF

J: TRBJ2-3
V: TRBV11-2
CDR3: CASSLAITSGGPYTQYF

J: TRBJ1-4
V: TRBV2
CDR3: CASSDLRGNGANEKLFF

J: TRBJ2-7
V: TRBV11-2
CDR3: CASNRLIAGVFGEYF

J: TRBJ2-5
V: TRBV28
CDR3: CASSWSRRGETQYF

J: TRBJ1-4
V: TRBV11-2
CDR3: CACSLYHGGFNEKLFF

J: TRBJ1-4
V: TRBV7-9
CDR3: CATEGQSEKLFF

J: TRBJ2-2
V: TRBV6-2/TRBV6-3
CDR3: CASSYSRGAGGELFF

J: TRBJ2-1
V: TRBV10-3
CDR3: CAISVRASGDAYNEQFF